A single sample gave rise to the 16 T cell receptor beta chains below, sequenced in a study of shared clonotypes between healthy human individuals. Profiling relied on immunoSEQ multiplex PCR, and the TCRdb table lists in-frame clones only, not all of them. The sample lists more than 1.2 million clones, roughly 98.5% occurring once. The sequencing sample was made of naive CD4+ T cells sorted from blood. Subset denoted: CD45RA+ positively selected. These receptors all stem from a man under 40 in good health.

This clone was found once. This chain's CDR3 is CASSVNPGANTGELFF. The CDR3 coding sequence is TGTGCCAGCAGCGTTAACCCAGGGGCGAACACCGGGGAGCTGTTTTTT. This chain connects TRBV9 to TRBJ2-2, with D perhaps matching TRBD1 (6 bases). Trimming shortened V by 2 bases and J by 0 bases, and 11 bases separated the two germline ends. This CDR3 contains 16 residues. The germline V gene encodes CDR1 SGDLS and CDR2 YYNGEE.

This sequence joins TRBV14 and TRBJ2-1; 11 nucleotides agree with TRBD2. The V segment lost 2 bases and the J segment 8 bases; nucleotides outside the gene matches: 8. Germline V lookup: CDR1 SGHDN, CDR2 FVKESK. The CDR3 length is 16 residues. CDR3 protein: CASSQRPGLAVDEQFF. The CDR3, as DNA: TGTGCCAGCAGCCAAAGACCGGGACTAGCGGTAGATGAGCAGTTCTTC.

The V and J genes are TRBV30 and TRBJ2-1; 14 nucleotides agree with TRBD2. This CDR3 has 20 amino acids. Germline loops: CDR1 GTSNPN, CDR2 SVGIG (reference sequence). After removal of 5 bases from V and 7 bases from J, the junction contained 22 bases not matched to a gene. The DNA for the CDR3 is TGTGCCTGGGGTTCGGCATCGGGACTAGCGGGAGTCCGAGGATGGAATGAGCAGTTCTTC. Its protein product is CAWGSASGLAGVRGWNEQFF. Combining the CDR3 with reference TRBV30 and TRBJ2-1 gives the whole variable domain SQTIHQWPATLVQPVGSPLSLECTVEGTSNPNLYWYRQAAGRGLQLLFYSVGIGQISSEVPQNLSASRPQDRQFILSSKKLLLSDSGFYLCAWGSASGLAGVRGWNEQFFGPGTRLTVL.

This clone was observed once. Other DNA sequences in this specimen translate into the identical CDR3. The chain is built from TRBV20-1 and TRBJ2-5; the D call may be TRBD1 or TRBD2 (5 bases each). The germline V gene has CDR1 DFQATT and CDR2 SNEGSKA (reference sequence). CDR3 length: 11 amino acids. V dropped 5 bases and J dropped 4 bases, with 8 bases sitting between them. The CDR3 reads CSALRGETQYF. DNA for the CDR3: TGCAGTGCTCTGAGGGGAGAGACCCAGTACTTC.

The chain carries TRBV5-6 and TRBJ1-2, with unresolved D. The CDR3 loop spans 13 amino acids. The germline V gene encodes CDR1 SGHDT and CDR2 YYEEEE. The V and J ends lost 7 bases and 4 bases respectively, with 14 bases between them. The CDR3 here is CASSHSRVYGYTF. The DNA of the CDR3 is TGTGCCAGCTCCCATTCGAGGGTCTATGGCTACACCTTC.

This CDR3 reads CASSPRVAGVNLYEQYF. For the CDR3, the DNA is TGTGCCAGCAGCCCCCGGGTAGCGGGAGTTAATCTCTACGAGCAGTACTTC. V gene TRBV13 combines with J gene TRBJ2-7, with TRBD2 matching 9 bases. Trimming removed 5 bases from V and 3 bases from J; junction bases left unmatched: 14. Germline loops: CDR1 PRHDT, CDR2 FYEKMQ (reference sequence). CDR3 length: 17 amino acids.

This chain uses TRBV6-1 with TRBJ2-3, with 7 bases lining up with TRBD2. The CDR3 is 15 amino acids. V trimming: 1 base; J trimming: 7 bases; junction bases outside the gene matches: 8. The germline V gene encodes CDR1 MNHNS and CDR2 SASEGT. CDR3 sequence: CASSEGAGDRNTQYF. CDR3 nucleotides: TGTGCCAGCAGTGAAGGGGCGGGAGATAGAAATACGCAGTATTTT.

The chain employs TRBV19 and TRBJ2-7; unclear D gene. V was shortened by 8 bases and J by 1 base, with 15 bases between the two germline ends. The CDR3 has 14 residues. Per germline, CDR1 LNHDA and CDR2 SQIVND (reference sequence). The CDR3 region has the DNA TGTGCCAGTCGTCCAGTGGGCTCTTCCTACGAGCAGTACTTC. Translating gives CASRPVGSSYEQYF.

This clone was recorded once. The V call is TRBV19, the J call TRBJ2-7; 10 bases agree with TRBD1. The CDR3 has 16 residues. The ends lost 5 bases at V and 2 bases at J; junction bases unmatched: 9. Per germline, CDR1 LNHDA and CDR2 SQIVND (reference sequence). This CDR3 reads CASSPTDRGLPYEQYF. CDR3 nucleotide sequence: TGTGCCAGTAGTCCGACCGACAGGGGGCTCCCCTACGAGCAGTACTTC.

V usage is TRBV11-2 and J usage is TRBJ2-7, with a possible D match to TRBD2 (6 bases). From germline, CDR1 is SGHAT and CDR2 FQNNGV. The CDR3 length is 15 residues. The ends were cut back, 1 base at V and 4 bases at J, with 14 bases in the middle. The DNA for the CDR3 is TGTGCCAGCAGCTTAGGGAGGGGCGTTTTGTACGAGCAGTACTTC. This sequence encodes CASSLGRGVLYEQYF.

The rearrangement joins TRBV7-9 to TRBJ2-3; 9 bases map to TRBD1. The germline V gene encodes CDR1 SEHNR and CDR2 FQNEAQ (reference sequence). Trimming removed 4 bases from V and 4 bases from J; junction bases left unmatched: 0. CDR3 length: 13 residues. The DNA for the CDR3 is TGTGCCAGCAGCTGGACAGGGGCAGATACGCAGTATTTT. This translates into CASSWTGADTQYF.

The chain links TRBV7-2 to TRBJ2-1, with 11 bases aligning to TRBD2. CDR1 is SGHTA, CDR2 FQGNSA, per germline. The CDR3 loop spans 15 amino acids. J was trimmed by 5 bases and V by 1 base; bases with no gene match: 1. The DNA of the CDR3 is TGTGCCAGCAGCTTAGAACTAGCGGGAGACAATGAGCAGTTCTTC. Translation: CASSLELAGDNEQFF.

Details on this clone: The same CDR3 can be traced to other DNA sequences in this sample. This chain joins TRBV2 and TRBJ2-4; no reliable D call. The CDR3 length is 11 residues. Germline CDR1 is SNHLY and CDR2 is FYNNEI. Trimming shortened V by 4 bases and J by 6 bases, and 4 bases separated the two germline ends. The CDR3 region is CASSVGNIQYF. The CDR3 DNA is TGTGCCAGCAGTGTAGGAAACATTCAGTACTTC.

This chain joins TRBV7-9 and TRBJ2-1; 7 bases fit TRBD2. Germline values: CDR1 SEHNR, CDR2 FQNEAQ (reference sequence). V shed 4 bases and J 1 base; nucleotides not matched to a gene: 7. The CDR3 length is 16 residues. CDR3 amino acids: CASSSTSGKSYNEQFF. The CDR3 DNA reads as TGTGCCAGCAGCTCTACAAGCGGGAAGTCCTACAATGAGCAGTTCTTC.

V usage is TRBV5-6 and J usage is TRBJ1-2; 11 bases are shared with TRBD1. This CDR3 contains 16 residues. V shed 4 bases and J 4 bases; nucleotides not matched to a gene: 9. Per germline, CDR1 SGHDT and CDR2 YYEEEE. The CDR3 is CASSLERTGGGYGYTF. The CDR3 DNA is TGTGCCAGCAGCCTAGAAAGGACAGGGGGCGGCTATGGCTACACCTTC.

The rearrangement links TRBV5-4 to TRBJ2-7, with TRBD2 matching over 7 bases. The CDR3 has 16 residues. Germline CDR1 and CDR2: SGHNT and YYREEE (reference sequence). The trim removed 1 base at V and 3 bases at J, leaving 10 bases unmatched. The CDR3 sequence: CASSLSRTSSLYEQYF. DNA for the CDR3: TGTGCCAGCAGCTTGAGCCGGACTAGTAGTCTCTACGAGCAGTACTTC.